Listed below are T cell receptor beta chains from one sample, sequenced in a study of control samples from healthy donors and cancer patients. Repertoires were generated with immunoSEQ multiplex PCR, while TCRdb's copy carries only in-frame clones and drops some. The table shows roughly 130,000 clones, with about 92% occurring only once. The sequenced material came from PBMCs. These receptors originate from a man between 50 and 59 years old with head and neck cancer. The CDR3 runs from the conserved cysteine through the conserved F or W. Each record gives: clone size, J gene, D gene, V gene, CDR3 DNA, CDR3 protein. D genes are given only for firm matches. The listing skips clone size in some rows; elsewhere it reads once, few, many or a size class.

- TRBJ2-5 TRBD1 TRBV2 TGTGCCAGCAGAACAGGGGGACAAGAGACCCAGTACTTC CASRTGGQETQYF
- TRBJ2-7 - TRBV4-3 TGCGCCAGCAGCCAAGATAGCGGACAGCCGTACTTC CASSQDSGQPYF
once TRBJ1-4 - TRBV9 TGTGCCAGCAGCGTAGGGGGGGCTACAAATGAAAAACTGTTTTTT CASSVGGATNEKLFF
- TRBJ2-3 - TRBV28 TGTGCCAGCAGTTTATCAGTCCCGAGGCAGGGGTATCAGTATTTT CASSLSVPRQGYQYF
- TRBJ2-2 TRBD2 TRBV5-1 TGCGCCAGCAGCTATACTAGCGGGACGAACACCGGGGAGCTGTTTTTT CASSYTSGTNTGELFF
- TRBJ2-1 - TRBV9 TGTGCCAGCAGCGTATCCGTCGGCAGGGTAGACAATGAGCAGTTCTTC CASSVSVGRVDNEQFF
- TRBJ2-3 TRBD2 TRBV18 TGTGCCAGCTCACCAACAGCGGGGTCAGATACGCAGTATTTT CASSPTAGSDTQYF
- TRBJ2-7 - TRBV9 TGTGCCAGCAGCGTAAGTGGAGCGACATACGAGCAGTACTTC CASSVSGATYEQYF
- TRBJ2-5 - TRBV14 TGTGCCAGCAGCCAAGCCCAAGAGACCCAGTACTTC CASSQAQETQYF
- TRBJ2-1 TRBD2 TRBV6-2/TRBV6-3 TGTGCCAGCAGTTACCCCGTGGCGGGGGGGCTTATAGATGAGCAGTTCTTC CASSYPVAGGLIDEQFF
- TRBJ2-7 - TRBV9 TGTGCCAGCAGCGAACAGGGGGGGACCTACGAGCAGTACTTC CASSEQGGTYEQYF